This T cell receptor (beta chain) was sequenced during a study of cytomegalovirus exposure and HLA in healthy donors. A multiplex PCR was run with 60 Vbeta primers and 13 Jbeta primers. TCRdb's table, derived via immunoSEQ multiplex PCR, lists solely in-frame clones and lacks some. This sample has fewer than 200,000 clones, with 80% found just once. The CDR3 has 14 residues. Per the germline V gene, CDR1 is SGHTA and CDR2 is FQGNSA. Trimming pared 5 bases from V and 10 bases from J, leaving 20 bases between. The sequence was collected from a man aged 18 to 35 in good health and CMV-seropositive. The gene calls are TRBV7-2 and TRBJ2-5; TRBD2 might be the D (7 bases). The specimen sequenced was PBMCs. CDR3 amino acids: CASSTLAAGVGQYF. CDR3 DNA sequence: TGTGCCAGCAGCACTCTAGCGGCAGGGGTGGGCCAGTACTTC.